The rows below give T cell receptor beta chains drawn from one sample of a study of regulatory T cells in long-lasting Graves disease. TCRdb processed the multiplex PCR reads anew with MiXCR; each CDR3 protein has one entry. The sample holds hundreds of thousands of distinct CDR3 sequences, roughly a sixth seen once. This sample also appeared in a second study, on T cells in Graves' hyperthyroidism and ophthalmopathy.

The material was peripheral blood mononuclear cells (PBMCs), obtained at new diagnosis, from a patient treated with antithyroid drugs. The receptors originated from a man aged 35-49 years with Graves disease. Each CDR3 is given with its conserved first and last residue. A D gene is named only where the DNA matches it firmly. Some rows mark clone size as missing; the rest say once, few, many or name a class of expanded clone.

clone_size j_call cdr3_length v_call d_call cdr3_aa cdr3_nt
many TRBJ2-7 13 TRBV20-1 . CSARDHGAIQQYF TGCAGTGCTAGAGATCATGGGGCAATCCAGCAGTACTTC
. TRBJ1-2 11 TRBV15 . CATSSNYGYTF TGTGCCACCAGCAGCAACTATGGCTACACCTTC
many TRBJ1-1 14 TRBV6-1 TRBD1 CASSTRTGGSQAFF TGTGCCAGCAGTACCCGGACAGGGGGCTCCCAAGCTTTCTTT
. TRBJ2-5 14 TRBV28 TRBD2 CASSPTREVETQYF TGTGCCAGCAGTCCCACCCGGGAGGTAGAGACCCAGTACTTC
many TRBJ1-5 14 TRBV18 . CASSSRDTSKPQHF TGTGCCAGCTCATCCCGGGACACTTCTAAGCCCCAGCATTTT
many TRBJ2-1 15 TRBV2 TRBD2 CASSENGGAYNEQFF TGTGCCAGCAGTGAAAACGGGGGGGCCTACAATGAGCAGTTCTTC
many TRBJ1-4 13 TRBV24-1 TRBD1 CATQSDRGEKLFF TGTGCCACCCAGAGCGACAGGGGTGAAAAACTGTTTTTT
. TRBJ2-7 16 TRBV7-9 TRBD1 CASSLALGQGGYEQYF TGTGCCAGCAGCTTAGCGCTGGGACAGGGGGGGTACGAGCAGTACTTC
. TRBJ1-5 15 TRBV12-3/TRBV12-4 . CASSPQPGGNQPQHF TGTGCCAGCAGTCCCCAGCCAGGGGGCAATCAGCCCCAGCATTTT
many TRBJ1-6 12 TRBV2 . CASREVGSPLHF TGTGCCAGCAGGGAGGTTGGTTCACCCCTCCACTTT
few TRBJ2-1 14 TRBV6-1 . CASSRHKAYNEQFF TGTGCCAGCAGTCGCCACAAAGCCTACAATGAGCAGTTCTTC
few TRBJ2-6 15 TRBV2 TRBD2 CASRASGGGANVLTF TGTGCCAGCAGAGCGAGCGGGGGAGGGGCCAACGTCCTGACTTTC
once TRBJ2-5 15 TRBV5-1 TRBD2 CASSLRDGGQETQYF TGCGCCAGCAGCTTGCGGGACGGGGGGCAAGAGACCCAGTACTTC
many TRBJ2-3 20 TRBV3-1 TRBD2 CASSQGAVGLAGGTTDTQYF TGTGCCAGCAGCCAAGGCGCGGTGGGACTAGCGGGGGGGACCACAGATACGCAGTATTTT
many TRBJ2-5 15 TRBV4-1 . CASSQDGTSLETQYF TGCGCCAGCAGCCAAGATGGCACTAGCCTAGAGACCCAGTACTTC
many TRBJ2-1 11 TRBV7-9 . CASTADIGKFF TGTGCCAGCACCGCGGACATCGGCAAGTTCTTC
many TRBJ2-5 13 TRBV7-8 . CASSSEKGLTQYF TGTGCCAGCAGTTCCGAGAAGGGCCTCACCCAGTACTTC
many TRBJ1-5 17 TRBV5-1 TRBD1 CASSLGDSSQGDQPQHF TGCGCCAGCAGCTTGGGGGACAGCTCCCAGGGCGATCAGCCCCAGCATTTT
many TRBJ2-6 19 TRBV6-1 TRBD1 CASSPWRGTGSSGANVLTF TGTGCCAGCAGCCCGTGGCGGGGGACAGGGAGCTCTGGGGCCAACGTCCTGACTTTC
many TRBJ2-2 15 TRBV11-2 . CASSLGRGNTGELFF TGTGCCAGCAGCTTAGGACGGGGGAACACCGGGGAGCTGTTTTTT
many TRBJ2-5 15 TRBV7-3 TRBD2 CASSPSGGAGETQYF TGTGCCAGCAGCCCCAGCGGGGGCGCTGGGGAGACCCAGTACTTC
. TRBJ2-1 13 TRBV29-1 TRBD2 CSVVGGTYNEQFF TGCAGCGTTGTCGGGGGGACCTACAATGAGCAGTTCTTC
few TRBJ1-5 17 TRBV4-2 TRBD1 CASSQGASGTDNQPQHF TGTGCCAGCAGCCAAGGTGCATCCGGGACAGACAATCAGCCCCAGCATTTT
many TRBJ2-1 14 TRBV7-9 . CASSFNGLYNEQFF TGTGCCAGCAGCTTTAATGGGCTTTACAATGAGCAGTTCTTC
many TRBJ2-1 17 TRBV11-2 TRBD2 CASSLDLGLAGEEEQFF TGTGCCAGCAGCTTAGATCTGGGACTAGCGGGGGAGGAAGAGCAGTTCTTC
many TRBJ2-3 12 TRBV7-8 . CASSFGGDTQYF TGTGCCAGCAGCTTTGGGGGAGATACGCAGTATTTT
many TRBJ2-3 13 TRBV20-1 . CSAYKRQTDTQYF TGCAGTGCTTATAAAAGACAGACAGATACGCAGTATTTT
few TRBJ1-1 16 TRBV3-1 . CASSPFGGGWFTEAFF TGTGCCAGCAGCCCCTTTGGCGGGGGATGGTTCACTGAAGCTTTCTTT
. TRBJ1-5 13 TRBV20-1 TRBD1 CSAHRGQDQPQHF TGCAGTGCTCATAGGGGGCAGGATCAGCCCCAGCATTTT
. TRBJ2-4 15 TRBV20-1 TRBD2 CSAVTSGGPRGIQYF TGCAGTGCTGTCACTAGCGGGGGGCCACGAGGCATTCAGTACTTC
. TRBJ1-1 12 TRBV12-3/TRBV12-4 . CASSTGVPEAFF TGTGCCAGCTCCACCGGGGTACCTGAAGCTTTCTTT
many TRBJ2-7 17 TRBV15 TRBD1 CATSVQGAWLRCYEQYF TGTGCCACCAGCGTACAGGGGGCTTGGTTACGATGCTACGAGCAGTACTTC
. TRBJ2-3 15 TRBV29-1 . CSVEPRGAGTDTQYF TGCAGCGTTGAACCCAGGGGGGCCGGAACAGATACGCAGTATTTT
many TRBJ1-1 15 TRBV30 . CAWSKGLLMNTEAFF TGTGCCTGGAGTAAGGGCCTCCTCATGAACACTGAAGCTTTCTTT
. TRBJ2-3 16 TRBV9 TRBD2 CASSRQGTSGADTQYF TGTGCCAGCAGCCGGCAAGGGACTAGCGGCGCAGATACGCAGTATTTT
many TRBJ2-3 12 TRBV30 . CAWSGPADTQYF TGTGCCTGGAGTGGACCGGCAGATACGCAGTATTTT
many TRBJ2-7 16 TRBV7-2 TRBD2 CASSRSGGVPPYEQYF TGTGCCAGCAGCCGGAGTGGGGGGGTCCCACCCTACGAGCAGTACTTC
many TRBJ1-6 14 TRBV27 . CASSLTGGYSPLHF TGTGCCAGCAGTTTAACCGGCGGTTATTCACCCCTCCACTTT
many TRBJ2-7 13 TRBV6-2/TRBV6-3 . CASSYGFRYEQYF TGTGCCAGCAGTTACGGTTTTCGCTACGAGCAGTACTTC
many TRBJ2-1 16 TRBV2 TRBD2 CASSLSGGVPYNEQFF TGTGCCAGCAGTCTTAGCGGGGGGGTCCCCTACAATGAGCAGTTCTTC
few TRBJ1-5 15 TRBV5-4 TRBD1 CASSDGQGYNQPQHF TGTGCCAGCAGCGACGGACAGGGTTACAATCAGCCCCAGCATTTT